This TCR beta chain was captured in a study of identical twins. Study-wide points: Analyses of zero insertions could be partly confounded by invariant MAIT and iNKT cells. There was an excess of low generation probability in the out-of-frame alpha sequences that twins shared. Whereas memory repertoires showed no such difference, abundant cord blood beta clonotypes carried fewer insertions.

A note on this clonotype: As yet, its antigen is unknown.

In TCRdb, the 5' RACE reads were re-called with MiXCR into one record per CDR3 protein. The table includes 1.5 million to 2 million distinct CDR3 sequences, under 35% detected once. V lost 2 bases to trimming and J lost 6 bases, with 5 bases between them. There are 12 residues in the CDR3. CDR1 SGDLS and CDR2 YYNGEE come from the germline V gene. The chain has TRBV9 and TRBJ2-2; D is uncertain. Specimen: cord blood. The source of this sequence is a newborn girl in good health. The CDR3 spells CASSVIPGELFF. The CDR3 nucleotides read TGTGCCAGCAGCGTCATTCCCGGGGAGCTGTTTTTT.